The 19 T cell receptor beta chains given below trace back to one sample, sequenced in a study of shared clonotypes between healthy human individuals. Produced via immunoSEQ multiplex PCR; TCRdb's table is partial and in-frame only. The top ten hold less than 0.15% of the sample, which has some 2,000,000 clones, more than 90% seen once. The sample taken for sequencing was naive CD4+ T cells sorted from blood. Subset meaning: CD45RA+ positively selected. These receptors were taken from a man between 18 and 29 years old in good health.

The chain combines TRBV2 with TRBJ1-2, with D possibly TRBD1 on 5 matching bases. Trimming removed 7 bases from V and 4 bases from J, with 13 bases in between. From germline, CDR1 is SNHLY and CDR2 FYNNEI. The CDR3 spans 13 residues. Here the CDR3 reads CASIDRAVYGYTF. The CDR3 DNA sequence: TGTGCCAGCATAGACAGAGCGGTCTATGGCTACACCTTC. Combining the CDR3 with reference TRBV2 and TRBJ1-2 gives the whole variable domain EPEVTQTPSHQVTQMGQEVILRCVPISNHLYFYWYRQILGQKVEFLVSFYNNEISEKSEIFDDQFSVERPDGSNFTLKIRSTKLEDSAMYFCASIDRAVYGYTFGSGTRLTVV.

This clone was detected only a few times. The chain combines TRBV30 with TRBJ1-2; TRBD1 aligns across 10 bases. Trimming removed 1 base from V and 4 bases from J; junction bases left unmatched: 3. This CDR3 is 14 amino acids long. CDR1 is GTSNPN and CDR2 is SVGIG in the germline V gene (reference sequence). The CDR3 DNA sequence: TGTGCCTGGAGTGGGGACAGGGGCGGCTATGGCTACACCTTC. It yields the protein CAWSGDRGGYGYTF.

V is TRBV6-1 and J is TRBJ1-4; D ambiguous. Trimming pared 3 bases from V and 8 bases from J, leaving 13 bases between. CDR1 and CDR2 (germline): MNHNS, SASEGT. The length of the CDR3 is 14 residues. CDR3 in DNA: TGTGCCAGCAGTGAGAGCAGCGCGGGGGAAAAACTGTTTTTT. Encoded protein: CASSESSAGEKLFF.

The chain employs TRBV5-1 and TRBJ1-1; D is unresolved. V was trimmed by 2 bases and J by 4 bases, leaving 9 bases between them. Germline V lookup: CDR1 SGHRS, CDR2 YFSETQ. The CDR3 is 13 residues long. The CDR3 reads CASSFVVGTEAFF. As DNA, the CDR3 is TGCGCCAGCAGCTTTGTAGTTGGCACTGAAGCTTTCTTT.

The rearrangement joins TRBV21-1 to TRBJ2-3; no check of the table's D call, TRBD2, against the DNA was made. TRBV21-1 represents a pseudogene. The CDR3 extends over 15 amino acids. The CDR3 bases are TGTGCCACCAAGCTTCTAGCTCGCTCCACAGATACGCAGTATTTT. It yields the protein CATKLLARSTDTQYF.

This chain connects TRBV7-2 to TRBJ2-3; 7 nucleotides align to TRBD2. The length of the CDR3 is 14 residues. V dropped 5 bases and J dropped 2; count of bases not matched to a gene: 4. Per the germline V gene, CDR1 is SGHTA and CDR2 is FQGNSA. CDR3 sequence (DNA): TGTGCCAGCAGCACGGGACTATTCACAGATACGCAGTATTTT. This codes for CASSTGLFTDTQYF.

This clone was detected only once. V usage is TRBV6-5 and J usage is TRBJ1-6; the D is unclear. The CDR3 loop spans 13 amino acids. CDR1 MNHEY and CDR2 SVGAGI come from the germline V gene. The V end lost 5 bases, the J end lost 3 bases, and 5 bases lay between the germline ends. CDR3 region: CASSTIYNSPLHF. As DNA, the CDR3 is TGTGCCAGCAGTACAATCTATAATTCACCCCTCCACTTT.

The CDR3 DNA sequence: TGTGCCAGCAGCTTAGGGATCCGCAGGGTCATGGCAGATACGCAGTATTTT. Amino acid sequence: CASSLGIRRVMADTQYF. The rearrangement links TRBV7-2 to TRBJ2-3, with a weak D call TRBD1 (5 bases). Trimming shortened V by 1 base and J by 4 bases, and 18 bases separated the two germline ends. The CDR3 covers 17 residues. Per the germline V gene, CDR1 is SGHTA and CDR2 is FQGNSA.

The chain uses TRBV6-1 and TRBJ1-2; D gene uncertain. The CDR3 has 11 amino acids. CDR1 is MNHNS and CDR2 is SASEGT in the germline V gene. V lost 6 bases to trimming and J lost 5 bases, with 7 bases between them. The CDR3 DNA sequence: TGTGCCAGCAGCAATGGGTATGGCTACACCTTC. Its protein is CASSNGYGYTF.

The chain is built from TRBV4-1 and TRBJ2-7; 11 bases are a match to TRBD2. The germline V gene has CDR1 MGHRA and CDR2 YSYEKL. CDR3 length: 17 amino acids. Trimming removed 0 bases from V and 2 bases from J; junction bases left unmatched: 6. The CDR3 nucleotides read TGCGCCAGCAGCCAAGAGCGACAACTAGCGGGGGCCTACGAGCAGTACTTC. It is translated as CASSQERQLAGAYEQYF.

DNA of the CDR3: TGTGCCATCAGCGACGGGCAGCTCTCCTACACCTTC. Protein sequence: CAISDGQLSYTF. This chain links TRBV10-3 with TRBJ1-2, with D unresolved. Trimming shortened V by 6 bases and J by 10 bases, and 15 bases separated the two germline ends. The germline gives CDR1 ENHRY, CDR2 SYGVKD. The CDR3 contains 12 residues.

The chain couples TRBV19 to TRBJ1-5, with 9 bases that match TRBD1. The junction had 18 bases not matched to a gene; V was cut back by 8 bases and J by 1 base. CDR3 length: 19 amino acids. From germline, CDR1 is LNHDA and CDR2 SQIVND (reference sequence). The CDR3 coding sequence is TGTGCCAGTTCAAATCGGGGGACAGGGACCATAAAAAGCAATCAGCCCCAGCATTTT. Protein sequence: CASSNRGTGTIKSNQPQHF.

The chain carries TRBV5-1 and TRBJ1-3, with D possibly being TRBD1 (5 bases). This CDR3 contains 16 residues. Germline loops: CDR1 SGHRS, CDR2 YFSETQ. Between the trimmed V and J ends, which lost 0 bases and 2 bases, there was a span of 12 bases. The DNA for the CDR3 is TGCGCCAGCAGCTTGGACGGGGGAAACGCTGGAAACACCATATATTTT. Translation gives CASSLDGGNAGNTIYF. The whole variable domain, filled in from reference TRBV5-1 and TRBJ1-3, reads KAGVTQTPRYLIKTRGQQVTLSCSPISGHRSVSWYQQTPGQGLQFLFEYFSETQRNKGNFPGRFSGRQFSNSRSEMNVSTLELGDSALYLCASSLDGGNAGNTIYFGEGSWLTVV.

The rearrangement uses TRBV6-6 and TRBJ2-4; D call uncertain. Germline CDR1 reads MNHNY; CDR2 reads SVGAGI (reference sequence). V gave up 7 bases and J gave up 4 bases, with 11 bases separating them. The CDR3 is made up of 13 amino acids. CDR3 coding DNA: TGTGCCAGCACCTTGTTAGGGAAAAACATTCAGTACTTC. It specifies CASTLLGKNIQYF.

CDR3 residues: CAWGEIISGRPYNEQFF. Written as DNA, the CDR3 is TGTGCCTGGGGGGAGATCATTAGCGGGAGGCCATACAATGAGCAGTTCTTC. This chain connects TRBV30 to TRBJ2-1; 10 positions agree with TRBD2. Unmatched junction bases numbered 14, after V lost 5 bases and J lost 4 bases. Germline V gene lookup returns CDR1 GTSNPN and CDR2 SVGIG (reference sequence). The CDR3 has 17 residues.

The genes are TRBV4-1 and TRBJ1-2; D gene uncertain. V lost 5 bases and J lost 0, with 10 bases in between. The CDR3 is 14 amino acids. The germline gives CDR1 MGHRA, CDR2 YSYEKL. The DNA of the CDR3 is TGCGCCAGCAGCAAGGACTTTACTAACTATGGCTACACCTTC. Its protein is CASSKDFTNYGYTF.

The chain recombines TRBV6-5 with TRBJ1-1; D possibly corresponds to TRBD1 (5 bases). The V gene lost 6 bases and the J gene lost 4 bases, with 12 bases spanning the gap. Per the germline V gene, CDR1 is MNHEY and CDR2 is SVGAGI. The CDR3 consists of 13 residues. DNA for the CDR3: TGTGCCAGCAGCGGGGGTGATTTCACTGAAGCTTTCTTT. Its protein product is CASSGGDFTEAFF.

This clone was seen only once. V is TRBV28 and J is TRBJ1-1; D not certain. This CDR3 spans 15 amino acids. Germline CDR1 and CDR2: MDHEN and SYDVKM. Trimming pared 2 bases from V and 4 bases from J, leaving 14 bases between. The CDR3 here is CASSLGGRRSTEAFF. The CDR3 DNA is TGTGCCAGCAGTTTAGGTGGACGGAGGAGCACTGAAGCTTTCTTT.

The chain is built from TRBV5-1 and TRBJ2-1; TRBD1 aligns across 7 bases. Germline V gives CDR1 SGHRS, CDR2 YFSETQ. The V gene end was trimmed by 3 bases and the J gene end by 8 bases; junction bases not matched to a gene: 17. CDR3 length: 17 amino acids. The CDR3 DNA sequence: TGCGCCAGCAGCTCGGGTACAGGGGCGCCGACGGGGCATGAGCAGTTCTTC. The encoded protein is CASSSGTGAPTGHEQFF.